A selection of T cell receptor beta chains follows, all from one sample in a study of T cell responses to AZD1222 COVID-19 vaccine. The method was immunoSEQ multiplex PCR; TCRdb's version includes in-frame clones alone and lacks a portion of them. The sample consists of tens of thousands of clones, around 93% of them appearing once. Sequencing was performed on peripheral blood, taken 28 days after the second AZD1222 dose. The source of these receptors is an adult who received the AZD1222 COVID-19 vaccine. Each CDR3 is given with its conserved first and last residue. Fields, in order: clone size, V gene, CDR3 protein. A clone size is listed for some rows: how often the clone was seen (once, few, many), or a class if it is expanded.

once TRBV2 CASTHRGSYEQYF
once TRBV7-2 CASSPPGQARSYNEQFF
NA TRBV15 CATSTSRRTGGSEQYF
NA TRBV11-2 CASSLGFSNTGELFF
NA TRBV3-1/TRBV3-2 CASSQVDSGNTIYF
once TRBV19 CASSMGASPLHF
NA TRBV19 CASTRGSGPRRDGYTF
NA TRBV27 CASSSLDRSYEQYF
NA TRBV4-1 CASSQAGLAVSYEQYF
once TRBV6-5 CASSSRGSPLHF
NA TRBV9 CASSPRLVVTSEQFF
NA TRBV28 CASSLIGNLDQPQHF
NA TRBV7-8 CASSLGGTLQETQYF
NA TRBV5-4 CASSYRGRTLTGELFF
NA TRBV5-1 CASSLGRESQFF
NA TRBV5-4 CASSSGTGAPYEQYF
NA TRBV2 CASRSGLAGYNEQFF
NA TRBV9 CASSAEGVGLPGLRQYF
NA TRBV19 CASSIFQGGSNQPQHF
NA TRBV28 CASSRTSGSDTQYF
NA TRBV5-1 CASSLSTGYETQYF
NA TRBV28 CASSLAGAEADTQYF
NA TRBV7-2 CASINWGGAADTQYF
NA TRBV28 CASSSYQDSQPQHF
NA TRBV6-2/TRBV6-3 CASSPLGTSGKNIQYF
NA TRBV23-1 CASSPGQGPIRGESYEQYF
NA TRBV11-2 CASSLGYVGTIYF
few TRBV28 CASSLSRTGLGYTF
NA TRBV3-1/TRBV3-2 CASSPPNQETQYF